This is a list of T cell receptor beta chains from one sample in a study of CD8 T cells in ankylosing spondylitis. One entry per CDR3 protein results from TCRdb running MiXCR on the 5' RACE reads. Of 200,000 to 250,000 distinct CDR3 sequences listed, approximately 20% are singletons. Sequenced input: blood, either unsorted or a sorted T cell fraction (not recorded which). The receptors derive from a male donor with ankylosing spondylitis. Each CDR3 is given with its conserved first and last residue. A D gene is named only where the DNA matches it firmly. For some rows the clone size is stated as once, few or many, or as a class when expanded; others skip it.

d_call	v_call	clone_size	j_call	cdr3_aa	cdr3_nt
TRBD2	TRBV20-1	-	TRBJ2-7	CSARGSGSYEQYF	TGCAGTGCTAGAGGTAGCGGGAGCTACGAGCAGTACTTC
TRBD2	TRBV10-3	few	TRBJ2-5	CAISSLAGGSVFETQYF	TGTGCCATCAGTTCACTAGCGGGAGGGTCGGTTTTCGAGACCCAGTACTTC
TRBD1	TRBV7-2	-	TRBJ2-1	CASSPSGQHYNEQFF	TGTGCCAGCAGCCCGTCGGGACAGCACTACAATGAGCAGTTCTTC
TRBD1	TRBV6-2/TRBV6-3	-	TRBJ2-7	CASSLRDSVYEQYF	TGTGCCAGCAGCCTCCGGGACAGTGTCTACGAGCAGTACTTC
-	TRBV4-2	-	TRBJ1-1	CASSQEAGGTLMSTEAFF	TGTGCCAGCAGCCAAGAGGCTGGGGGAACCCTCATGAGCACTGAAGCTTTCTTT
TRBD1	TRBV5-1	few	TRBJ2-1	CASSLWGSGGAYNEQFF	TGCGCCAGCAGCTTGTGGGGGTCAGGGGGAGCTTACAATGAGCAGTTCTTC
-	TRBV13	-	TRBJ1-1	CASSPQANTEAFF	TGTGCCAGCAGCCCACAGGCAAACACTGAAGCTTTCTTT
-	TRBV5-6	few	TRBJ2-7	CASSLSAEQYF	TGTGCCAGCAGCTTGAGTGCCGAGCAGTACTTC
TRBD2	TRBV20-1	-	TRBJ2-3	CSARGLAGGETDTQYF	TGCAGTGCTAGGGGACTAGCGGGAGGGGAGACAGATACGCAGTATTTT
-	TRBV25-1	few	TRBJ1-1	CASKGQMNTEAFF	TGTGCCTCTAAGGGGCAGATGAACACTGAAGCTTTCTTT
-	TRBV6-5	few	TRBJ1-1	CASSYSVERANTEAFF	TGTGCCAGCAGTTACTCAGTCGAAAGGGCGAACACTGAAGCTTTCTTT
TRBD2	TRBV9	-	TRBJ2-3	CASSVSLAGGRTDTQYF	TGTGCCAGCAGCGTATCACTAGCGGGAGGGCGCACAGATACGCAGTATTTT
-	TRBV27	-	TRBJ2-7	CASSFGGSLYEQYF	TGTGCCAGCAGTTTCGGCGGCTCCCTTTACGAGCAGTACTTC
-	TRBV7-8	-	TRBJ1-1	CASSSRIPQDLNTEAFF	TGTGCCAGCAGCTCCCGAATTCCACAGGACTTGAACACTGAAGCTTTCTTT
-	TRBV27	many	TRBJ2-3	CASSPRDTQYF	TGTGCCAGCAGCCCCCGAGATACGCAGTATTTT
-	TRBV13	few	TRBJ2-5	CASSSSYDLETQYF	TGTGCCAGCAGCTCCTCTTATGACTTGGAGACCCAGTACTTC
-	TRBV11-2	few	TRBJ1-3	CASSTPSRGGRTSSSGNTIYF	TGTGCCAGCAGCACCCCCTCGCGGGGCGGACGAACTTCGAGCTCTGGAAACACCATATATTTT
-	TRBV4-2	few	TRBJ1-6	CASSQDQLVAGVGSPLHF	TGTGCCAGCAGCCAAGATCAACTGGTGGCGGGGGTCGGTTCACCCCTCCACTTT
-	TRBV12-3/TRBV12-4	many	TRBJ2-3	CASDSALTDTQYF	TGTGCCAGCGATTCAGCGCTCACAGATACGCAGTATTTT
TRBD2	TRBV9	-	TRBJ2-5	CASSIVERDGETQYF	TGTGCCAGCAGCATCGTTGAGCGGGACGGGGAGACCCAGTACTTC
-	TRBV14	-	TRBJ2-1	CASSPIWRVGYNEQFF	TGTGCCAGCAGCCCGATCTGGAGAGTCGGGTACAATGAGCAGTTCTTC
-	TRBV25-1	few	TRBJ2-5	CASSANGLFQETQYF	TGTGCCAGCAGTGCCAATGGACTTTTTCAAGAGACCCAGTACTTC
-	TRBV29-1	many	TRBJ2-7	CSVESGTSYEQYF	TGCAGCGTTGAAAGCGGAACCTCCTACGAGCAGTACTTC
-	TRBV12-3/TRBV12-4	-	TRBJ2-2	CASSVQGTGELFF	TGTGCCAGCAGCGTACAAGGCACCGGGGAGCTGTTTTTT
TRBD2	TRBV11-2	-	TRBJ2-7	CASSFGLAEAYEQYF	TGTGCCAGCAGCTTTGGACTAGCGGAGGCCTACGAGCAGTACTTC
TRBD2	TRBV11-2	few	TRBJ2-3	CASIQSGLAGEGGPDTQYF	TGTGCCAGCATCCAATCGGGACTAGCGGGAGAGGGTGGGCCAGATACGCAGTATTTT
TRBD1	TRBV4-3	few	TRBJ1-1	CASRQDRGLDTEAFF	TGCGCCAGCAGACAGGACAGGGGGCTGGACACTGAAGCTTTCTTT
-	TRBV29-1	few	TRBJ2-7	CSVEISYEQYF	TGCAGCGTGGAGATATCCTACGAGCAGTACTTC
-	TRBV27	few	TRBJ1-2	CASRPGQVGGYTF	TGTGCCAGCAGACCCGGGCAAGTGGGTGGCTACACCTTC
-	TRBV29-1	few	TRBJ1-1	CSVEEGVAKAEAFF	TGCAGCGTTGAAGAGGGGGTGGCTAAGGCTGAAGCTTTCTTT
-	TRBV7-2	-	TRBJ2-7	CASSSDSSIFSYEQYF	TGTGCCAGCAGCTCCGACAGCTCAATTTTCTCCTACGAGCAGTACTTC
-	TRBV5-1	-	TRBJ2-2	CASSAGDGTGELFF	TGCGCCAGCAGCGCCGGGGACGGTACCGGGGAGCTGTTTTTT
-	TRBV5-1	-	TRBJ1-1	CASSLLGQGYMNTEAFF	TGCGCCAGCAGCTTGCTGGGTCAGGGGTATATGAACACTGAAGCTTTCTTT
TRBD1	TRBV7-6	-	TRBJ2-6	CASSLAVTGHSGANVLTF	TGTGCCAGCAGCTTAGCTGTGACAGGGCACTCTGGGGCCAACGTCCTGACTTTC
TRBD1	TRBV24-1	few	TRBJ2-1	CATQGADRGHGEQFF	TGTGCCACCCAGGGGGCCGACAGGGGGCACGGTGAGCAGTTCTTC
TRBD2	TRBV4-1	few	TRBJ2-2	CASSHGLADLFNTGELFF	TGCGCCAGCAGTCACGGACTAGCAGATCTTTTTAACACCGGGGAGCTGTTTTTT
-	TRBV12-3/TRBV12-4	few	TRBJ1-2	CASSFGRALLNGYTF	TGTGCCAGCAGTTTTGGAAGAGCGTTATTGAATGGCTACACCTTC
TRBD2	TRBV20-1	-	TRBJ2-1	CSARTSGRDEQFF	TGCAGTGCTCGGACTAGCGGGAGGGATGAGCAGTTCTTC
TRBD2	TRBV27	once	TRBJ2-2	CASSYQMGTSENTGELFF	TGTGCCAGCAGTTATCAAATGGGGACTAGCGAGAACACCGGGGAGCTGTTTTTT
TRBD1	TRBV11-2	few	TRBJ2-1	CASSDGQGLHNEQFF	TGTGCCAGCAGCGACGGACAGGGTCTACACAATGAGCAGTTCTTC
-	TRBV14	few	TRBJ1-2	CASSQVRGAHNYGYTF	TGTGCCAGCAGCCAAGTCAGAGGGGCCCATAACTATGGCTACACCTTC
TRBD2	TRBV14	few	TRBJ2-7	CASTQREGYEQYF	TGTGCCAGCACCCAGCGGGAGGGATACGAGCAGTACTTC
-	TRBV12-3/TRBV12-4	many	TRBJ1-1	CASSLEINTEAFF	TGTGCCAGCAGTTTAGAGATAAACACTGAAGCTTTCTTT
-	TRBV4-1	-	TRBJ2-7	CASSQDQGDYEQYF	TGCGCCAGCAGCCAAGATCAAGGGGACTACGAGCAGTACTTC